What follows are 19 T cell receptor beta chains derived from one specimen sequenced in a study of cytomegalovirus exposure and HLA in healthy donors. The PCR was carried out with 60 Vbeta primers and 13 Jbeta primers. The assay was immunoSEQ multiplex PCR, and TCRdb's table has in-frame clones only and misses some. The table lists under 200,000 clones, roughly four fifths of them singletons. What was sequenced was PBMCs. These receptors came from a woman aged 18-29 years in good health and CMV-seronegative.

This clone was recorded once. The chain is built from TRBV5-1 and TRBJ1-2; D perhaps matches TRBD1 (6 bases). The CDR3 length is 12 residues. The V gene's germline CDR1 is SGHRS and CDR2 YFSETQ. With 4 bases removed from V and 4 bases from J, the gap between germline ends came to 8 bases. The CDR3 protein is CASSQDSYGYTF. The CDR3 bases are TGCGCCAGCAGCCAGGACAGCTATGGCTACACCTTC.

The CDR3 region has the DNA TGTGCCACTCAGAGTGGGACTTCTTCCTACGAGCAGTACTTC. Translation gives CATQSGTSSYEQYF. This chain links TRBV15 with TRBJ2-7, with D perhaps matching TRBD2 (6 bases). Trimming stripped 9 bases from V and 1 base from J, with 16 bases between. Germline V gene data show CDR1 as LNHNV and CDR2 as YYDKDF (reference sequence). This CDR3 region has 14 residues.

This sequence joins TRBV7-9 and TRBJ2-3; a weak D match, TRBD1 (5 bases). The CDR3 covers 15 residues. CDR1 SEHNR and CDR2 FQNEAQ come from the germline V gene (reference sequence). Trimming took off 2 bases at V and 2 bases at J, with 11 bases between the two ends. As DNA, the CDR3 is TGTGCCAGCAGCTTAACACAGGCCTACACAGATACGCAGTATTTT. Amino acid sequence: CASSLTQAYTDTQYF.

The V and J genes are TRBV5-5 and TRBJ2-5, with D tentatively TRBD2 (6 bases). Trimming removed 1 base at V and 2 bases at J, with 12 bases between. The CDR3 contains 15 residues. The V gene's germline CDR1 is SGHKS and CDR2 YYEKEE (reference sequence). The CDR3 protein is CASSLSGLLQETQYF. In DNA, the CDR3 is TGTGCCAGCAGCTTGTCCGGACTATTGCAAGAGACCCAGTACTTC.

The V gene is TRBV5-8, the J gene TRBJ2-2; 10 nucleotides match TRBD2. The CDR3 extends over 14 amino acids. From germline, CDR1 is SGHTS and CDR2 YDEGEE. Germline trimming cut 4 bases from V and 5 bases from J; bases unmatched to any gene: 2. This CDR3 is CASSLLAGTGELFF. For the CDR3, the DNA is TGTGCCAGCAGCCTACTAGCGGGGACCGGGGAGCTGTTTTTT.

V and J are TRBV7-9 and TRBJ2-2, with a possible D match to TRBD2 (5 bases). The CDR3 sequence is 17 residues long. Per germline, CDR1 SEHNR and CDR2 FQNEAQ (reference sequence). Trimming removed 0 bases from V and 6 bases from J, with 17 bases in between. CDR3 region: CASSLARAAKDAGELFF. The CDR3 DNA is TGTGCCAGCAGCTTAGCGCGGGCAGCGAAGGACGCCGGGGAGCTGTTTTTT.

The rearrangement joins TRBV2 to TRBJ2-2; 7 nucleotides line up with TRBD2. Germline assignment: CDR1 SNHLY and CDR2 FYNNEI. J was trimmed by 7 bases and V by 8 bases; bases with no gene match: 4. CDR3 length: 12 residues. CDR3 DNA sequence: TGTGCCAGCTCCTGGGGGGGCGGGGAGCTGTTTTTT. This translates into CASSWGGGELFF.

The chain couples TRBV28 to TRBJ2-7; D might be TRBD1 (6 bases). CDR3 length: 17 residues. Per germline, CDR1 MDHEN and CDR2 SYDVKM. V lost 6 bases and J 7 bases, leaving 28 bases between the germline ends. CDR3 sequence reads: CASRNTGSAPRPGEQYF. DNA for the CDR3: TGTGCCAGCAGAAATACAGGGTCCGCTCCCCGGCCGGGTGAGCAGTACTTC.

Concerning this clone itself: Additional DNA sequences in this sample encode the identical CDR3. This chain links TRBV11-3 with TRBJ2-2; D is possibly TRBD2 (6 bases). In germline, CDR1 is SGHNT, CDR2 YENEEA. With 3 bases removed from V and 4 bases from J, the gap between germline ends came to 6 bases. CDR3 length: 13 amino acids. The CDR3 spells CASSLRGTGELFF. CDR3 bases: TGTGCCAGCAGCTTGCGGGGCACCGGGGAGCTGTTTTTT. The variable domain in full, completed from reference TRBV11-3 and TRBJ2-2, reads EAGVVQSPRYKIIEKKQPVAFWCNPISGHNTLYWYLQNLGQGPELLIRYENEEAVDDSQLPKDRFSAERLKGVDSTLKIQPAELGDSAVYLCASSLRGTGELFFGEGSRLTVL.

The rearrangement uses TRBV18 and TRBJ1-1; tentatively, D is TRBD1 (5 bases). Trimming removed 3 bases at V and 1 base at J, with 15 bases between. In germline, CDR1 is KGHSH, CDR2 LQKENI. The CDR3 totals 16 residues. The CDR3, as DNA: TGTGCCAGCTCACCGAACCTACAGGAGAGGAACACTGAAGCTTTCTTT. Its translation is CASSPNLQERNTEAFF.

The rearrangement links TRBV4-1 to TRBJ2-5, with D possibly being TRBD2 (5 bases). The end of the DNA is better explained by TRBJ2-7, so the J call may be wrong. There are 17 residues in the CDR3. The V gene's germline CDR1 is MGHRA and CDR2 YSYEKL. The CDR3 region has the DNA TGCGCCAGCATCTTTGGAGGCAGCCTAGTGGACCTCTACGAGCAGTACTTC. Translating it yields CASIFGGSLVDLYEQYF.

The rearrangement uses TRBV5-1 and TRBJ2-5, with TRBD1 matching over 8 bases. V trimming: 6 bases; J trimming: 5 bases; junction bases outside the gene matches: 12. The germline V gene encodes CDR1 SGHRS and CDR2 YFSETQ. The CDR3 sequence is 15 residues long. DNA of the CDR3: TGCGCCAGCAAACTCCAGGGGGCAGTAGGGGAGACCCAGTACTTC. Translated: CASKLQGAVGETQYF.

CDR3 residues: CASSSELGLADEQYF. The CDR3 DNA sequence: TGCGCCAGCAGCTCCGAGTTGGGACTAGCGGACGAGCAGTACTTC. J is TRBJ2-7 and V is TRBV5-1; TRBD2 matches at 11 bases. Germline-derived CDR1 and CDR2 are SGHRS and YFSETQ. CDR3 length equals 15 residues. V was pared by 3 bases and J by 5 bases, with 7 bases of the junction left unmatched.

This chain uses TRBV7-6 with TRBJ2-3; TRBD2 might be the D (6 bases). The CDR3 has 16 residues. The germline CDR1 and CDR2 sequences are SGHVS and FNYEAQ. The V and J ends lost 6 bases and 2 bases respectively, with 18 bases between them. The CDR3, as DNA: TGTGCCAGCAGGAGCGCTAGCGAGGGATTCACAGATACGCAGTATTTT. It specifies CASRSASEGFTDTQYF.

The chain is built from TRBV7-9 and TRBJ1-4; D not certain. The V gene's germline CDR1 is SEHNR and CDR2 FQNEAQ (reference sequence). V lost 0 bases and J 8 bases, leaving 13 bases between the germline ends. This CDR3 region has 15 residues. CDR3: CASSLASPPLEKLFF. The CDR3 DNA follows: TGTGCCAGCAGCTTAGCGTCCCCACCACTCGAAAAACTGTTTTTT.

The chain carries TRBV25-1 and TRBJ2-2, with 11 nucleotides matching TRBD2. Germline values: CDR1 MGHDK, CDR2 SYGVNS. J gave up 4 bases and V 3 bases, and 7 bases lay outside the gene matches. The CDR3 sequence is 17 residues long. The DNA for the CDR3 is TGTGCCAGCAGTGAGTCAGTAGCGGGGGGGGTCACCGGGGAGCTGTTTTTT. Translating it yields CASSESVAGGVTGELFF.

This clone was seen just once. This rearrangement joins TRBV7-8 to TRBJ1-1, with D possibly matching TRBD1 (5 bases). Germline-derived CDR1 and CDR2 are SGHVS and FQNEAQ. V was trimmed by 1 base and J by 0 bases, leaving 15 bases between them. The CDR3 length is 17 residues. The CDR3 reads CASSLVGPGRMNTEAFF. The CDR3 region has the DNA TGTGCCAGCAGCTTAGTTGGGCCAGGGCGTATGAACACTGAAGCTTTCTTT. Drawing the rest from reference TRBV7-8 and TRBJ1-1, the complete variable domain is GAGVSQSPRYKVAKRGQDVALRCDPISGHVSLFWYQQALGQGPEFLTYFQNEAQLDKSGLPSDRFFAERPEGSVSTLKIQRTQQEDSAVYLCASSLVGPGRMNTEAFFGQGTRLTVV.

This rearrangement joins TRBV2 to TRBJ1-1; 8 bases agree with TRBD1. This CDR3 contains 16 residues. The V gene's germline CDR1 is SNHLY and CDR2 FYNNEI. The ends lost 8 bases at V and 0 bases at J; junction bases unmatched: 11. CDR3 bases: TGTGCCAGCGGAGTCTCAGGGGGCGGGGTGAACACTGAAGCTTTCTTT. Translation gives CASGVSGGGVNTEAFF.

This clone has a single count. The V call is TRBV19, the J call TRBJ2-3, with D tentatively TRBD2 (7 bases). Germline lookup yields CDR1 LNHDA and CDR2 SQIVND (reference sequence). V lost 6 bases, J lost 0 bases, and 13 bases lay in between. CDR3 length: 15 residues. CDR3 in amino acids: CASRSGGPSTDTQYF. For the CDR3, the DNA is TGTGCCAGTAGGTCCGGGGGGCCAAGCACAGATACGCAGTATTTT.